The rows below give T cell receptor beta chains drawn from one sample of a study of blood T cell repertoires in COVID-19. Sequencing used immunoSEQ multiplex PCR; TCRdb keeps in-frame clones, though not all of them. The data show 100,000 to 150,000 clones, 81% seen once. The sequencing input was peripheral blood. These receptors were collected from a woman between 50 and 59 years old with acute or convalescent COVID-19. Both conserved end residues are part of each CDR3. A D gene is named only where the DNA matches it firmly.

v_call,j_call,d_call,cdr3_aa
TRBV13,TRBJ1-1,NA,CASSQGRNTEAFF
TRBV10-3,TRBJ1-4,NA,CATTGSSAEKLFF
TRBV11-3,TRBJ2-2,TRBD2,CASSPGTSGSHTGELFF
TRBV6-5,TRBJ2-2,TRBD1,CASKDRGNTGELFF
TRBV6-6,TRBJ2-7,NA,CASTPGGQPSYEQYF
TRBV6-9,TRBJ2-7,NA,CASRNRERSTYEQYF
TRBV7-2,TRBJ2-3,TRBD2,CASSPSGVSTDTQYF
TRBV6-4,TRBJ2-1,NA,CASSAGVPYNEQFF
TRBV30,TRBJ1-1,NA,CAWSVPREAFF
TRBV18,TRBJ1-2,NA,CASSPGLPVTGGYTF
TRBV3-1/TRBV3-2,TRBJ1-1,NA,CASSQDRVTEAFF
TRBV10-3,TRBJ2-7,NA,CAIMNPSSYEQYF
TRBV6-5,TRBJ2-5,TRBD2,CASSYVLAGGLATQYF
TRBV10-1,TRBJ2-1,NA,CASSDLRNEQFF
TRBV7-2,TRBJ1-1,NA,CASSYSLGRVRAEAFF
TRBV7-9,TRBJ2-1,TRBD1,CASSSTGVSSYNEQFF
TRBV5-1,TRBJ1-1,NA,CASSADSLGRAFF
TRBV11-2,TRBJ2-7,TRBD2,CASSLVGTSGSYEQYF
TRBV5-1,TRBJ2-5,TRBD1,CASSLVSQGEETQYF
TRBV19,TRBJ1-5,NA,CASSMIVESNQPQHF
TRBV3-1/TRBV3-2,TRBJ2-2,TRBD2,CASSQGGLAGGSHTGELFF
TRBV5-1,TRBJ1-1,TRBD1,CASSSGQFVTEAFF
TRBV28,TRBJ1-6,NA,CASSLVGEGYNSPLHF
TRBV9,TRBJ1-1,NA,CASSVAPGNTEAFF
TRBV11-3,TRBJ2-3,TRBD2,CASSTSGTSDTDTQYF
TRBV24-1,TRBJ1-4,NA,CATSDPGQNEKLFF
TRBV9,TRBJ2-5,TRBD2,CASSVGQTSGGRETQYF
TRBV2,TRBJ2-3,TRBD1,CASMRDRGRSDTQYF
TRBV3-1/TRBV3-2,TRBJ1-5,NA,CASSQFNGGQGNQPQHF
TRBV14,TRBJ2-3,TRBD2,CASSQDRSGRASNTQYF
TRBV7-2,TRBJ1-1,TRBD1,CASSLGYTGGTEAFF
TRBV3-1/TRBV3-2,TRBJ1-2,TRBD1,CASSQPGQEVYGYTF
TRBV29-1,TRBJ2-7,NA,CSVAGRAPVSYEQYF
TRBV20-1,TRBJ2-7,NA,CSASRTEDYEQYF
TRBV5-8,TRBJ1-1,NA,CASSLKSGLLEAFF
TRBV7-2,TRBJ2-1,TRBD1,CASSRDRTYNEQFF
TRBV7-3,TRBJ2-1,TRBD2,CASSRPGLAGTYNEQFF
TRBV14,TRBJ2-3,NA,CASSLGASLDTQYF
TRBV18,TRBJ2-5,NA,CASSPDSEETQYF
TRBV7-6,TRBJ2-6,TRBD1,CASSFTRAGTGGSGANVLTF
TRBV21-1,TRBJ2-1,NA,CASSRRDNEQFF
TRBV2,TRBJ1-1,NA,CASSEETATRF
TRBV10-2,TRBJ2-5,NA,CASRNPAADQETQYF
TRBV10-2,TRBJ1-2,NA,CASSEQQLYGYTF
TRBV2,TRBJ1-5,NA,CASSVEGGNQPQHF
TRBV3-1/TRBV3-2,TRBJ1-2,TRBD1,CASSQETGGRGYTF